This T cell receptor (beta chain) was recorded in a study of T cell responses to AZD1222 COVID-19 vaccine. Some clones are missing from TCRdb's copy, which holds only in-frame ones; the method was immunoSEQ multiplex PCR. Of 80,000 to 100,000 clones in the sample, roughly 88% were seen once. Trimming took 5 bases from V and 0 from J, leaving 10 bases between them. Germline loops: CDR1 KGHDR, CDR2 SFDVKD. The length of the CDR3 is 15 residues. The V and J genes are TRBV24-1 and TRBJ1-5, with a weak D call TRBD1 (6 bases). The receptor was derived from an adult in good health. This specimen was peripheral blood, taken on day 0 of AZD1222 vaccination. CDR3 sequence (DNA): TGTGCCACCAGTGGTAACAGGGCTAGCAATCAGCCCCAGCATTTT. This sequence encodes CATSGNRASNQPQHF.